The 15 T cell receptor beta chains below come from one sample, sequenced in a study of graft-versus-host responses after intestinal transplantation. Here immunoSEQ multiplex PCR was the method, and the copy in TCRdb shows in-frame clones only, minus some. The table lists some 70,000 clones, just under 95% of them singletons. The sample consisted of bone marrow, taken 734 days after intestinal transplantation. The source is a human patient who received an intestinal transplant, so some T cells may come from the graft donor.

The chain uses TRBV5-1 and TRBJ2-3, with 8 bases matching TRBD2. V trimming: 7 bases; J trimming: 3 bases; junction bases outside the gene matches: 7. CDR1 is SGHRS, CDR2 YFSETQ, per germline. The CDR3 length is 14 residues. The CDR3 bases are TGCGCCAGCTTCACGGGAGGGAGGACAGATACGCAGTATTTT. Translated, it gives CASFTGGRTDTQYF.

The rearrangement links TRBV7-2 to TRBJ1-1, with no clear D. With 4 bases removed from V and 6 bases from J, the gap between germline ends came to 9 bases. The CDR3 sequence is 12 residues long. The germline gives CDR1 SGHTA, CDR2 FQGNSA. The CDR3 coding sequence is TGTGCCAGCAGCTGGGCGAGATCTGAAGCTTTCTTT. Translating it yields CASSWARSEAFF.

This clone has just one count. This chain joins TRBV7-3 and TRBJ2-2; TRBD2 agrees at 11 bases. The CDR3 is 16 amino acids. Germline V gives CDR1 SGHTA, CDR2 FQGTGA. Trimming took 4 bases from V and 5 from J; bases not matched to a gene: 6. The CDR3 spells CASSSQGLAVTGELFF. DNA for the CDR3: TGTGCCAGCAGCTCCCAGGGACTAGCGGTTACCGGGGAGCTGTTTTTT. Together with reference TRBV7-3 and TRBJ2-2, the CDR3 gives the full variable domain: GAGVSQTPSNKVTEKGKYVELRCDPISGHTALYWYRQSLGQGPEFLIYFQGTGAADDSGLPNDRFFAVRPEGSVSTLKIQRTERGDSAVYLCASSSQGLAVTGELFFGEGSRLTVL.

The rearrangement joins TRBV29-1 to TRBJ1-6; D unresolved. The CDR3 has 13 residues. Germline assignment: CDR1 SQVTM and CDR2 ANQGSEA. V lost 0 bases to trimming and J lost 5 bases, with 5 bases between them. CDR3 region: CSVEDGDNSPLHF. The CDR3 region has the DNA TGCAGCGTTGAAGATGGGGATAATTCACCCCTCCACTTT.

The chain links TRBV5-1 to TRBJ1-1; D may be TRBD1 (6 bases). Germline CDR1 SGHRS, CDR2 YFSETQ. The CDR3 length is 15 residues. Between the trimmed V and J ends, which lost 3 bases and 0 bases, there was a span of 12 bases. CDR3 residues: CASSYQQGLNTEAFF. The CDR3, as DNA: TGCGCCAGCAGCTACCAACAGGGCCTGAACACTGAAGCTTTCTTT.

For this clone: Other DNA sequences in this sample translate to the same CDR3. The chain couples TRBV2 to TRBJ1-1; unclear D gene. CDR3 size: 12 residues. V gave up 3 bases and J gave up 6 bases, with 8 bases separating them. The germline CDR1 and CDR2 sequences are SNHLY and FYNNEI. CDR3 bases: TGTGCCAGCAGTGAGGACTGGCCTGAAGCTTTCTTT. This encodes CASSEDWPEAFF.

The chain has TRBV4-2 and TRBJ2-7, with a tentative D call TRBD2 (6 bases). The germline gives CDR1 LGHNA, CDR2 YNFKEQ. The CDR3 contains 14 residues. The V end lost 0 bases, the J end lost 3 bases, and 9 bases lay between the germline ends. CDR3 sequence reads: CASSQELANYEQYF. The CDR3 DNA sequence: TGTGCCAGCAGCCAAGAACTAGCCAACTACGAGCAGTACTTC.

The V call is TRBV6-6, the J call TRBJ1-2; the D is unclear. V shed 8 bases and J shed 4 bases, with 8 bases lying between them. The germline V gene has CDR1 MNHNY and CDR2 SVGAGI (reference sequence). CDR3 length equals 11 residues. The CDR3 spells CASGTIYGYTF. DNA of the CDR3: TGTGCCAGCGGAACCATCTATGGCTACACCTTC.

The V call is TRBV18, the J call TRBJ1-2; D is undetermined. This CDR3 contains 14 residues. Germline loops: CDR1 KGHSH, CDR2 LQKENI. V dropped 3 bases and J dropped 7 bases, with 15 bases sitting between them. CDR3 protein: CASSPGRGHRGYTF. The CDR3 DNA reads as TGTGCCAGCTCACCGGGCAGAGGGCATCGTGGCTACACCTTC.

The chain joins TRBV5-1 to TRBJ2-5; D is unclear. CDR3 length equals 15 residues. V dropped 0 bases and J dropped 2 bases, with 11 bases sitting between them. The germline V gene has CDR1 SGHRS and CDR2 YFSETQ. CDR3 bases: TGCGCCAGCAGCTTGGGGATCTGGGATCAAGAGACCCAGTACTTC. Amino acids: CASSLGIWDQETQYF.

The chain joins TRBV9 to TRBJ2-2; unclear D gene. V lost 0 bases and J lost 4, with 10 bases in between. Germline CDR1 reads SGDLS; CDR2 reads YYNGEE. The CDR3 contains 15 residues. CDR3 coding DNA: TGTGCCAGCAGCGTAGCCTTGGGTGGCACCGGGGAGCTGTTTTTT. Translating gives CASSVALGGTGELFF.

The chain couples TRBV5-1 to TRBJ2-2; 9 nucleotides agree with TRBD2. This CDR3 has 16 residues. V was pared by 0 bases and J by 2 bases, with 2 bases of the junction left unmatched. Germline V gene sequence: CDR1 SGHRS, CDR2 YFSETQ. This CDR3 is CASSLGAGGNTGELFF. CDR3 DNA: TGCGCCAGCAGCTTGGGAGCGGGAGGCAACACCGGGGAGCTGTTTTTT.

Here the CDR3 reads CASSVRLAGGFDEQFF. CDR3 DNA sequence: TGTGCCAGCAGCGTCCGGCTAGCGGGAGGCTTCGATGAGCAGTTCTTC. The chain uses TRBV9 and TRBJ2-1, with 11 bases aligning to TRBD2. V gave up 2 bases and J gave up 8 bases; unmatched junction bases: 9. The CDR3 covers 16 residues. CDR1 is SGDLS, CDR2 YYNGEE, per germline.

The V and J genes are TRBV10-3 and TRBJ1-2, with TRBD1 identical over 7 bases. This CDR3 comprises 16 residues. V shed 5 bases and J 4 bases; nucleotides not matched to a gene: 13. The germline CDR1 and CDR2 sequences are ENHRY and SYGVKD. The CDR3 loop reads CAISIHEQGSSYGYTF. Written as DNA, the CDR3 is TGTGCCATCAGTATACATGAACAGGGGTCCAGCTATGGCTACACCTTC.

This chain links TRBV7-9 with TRBJ2-7; 7 bases line up with TRBD2. This CDR3 is built from 13 residues. V shed 6 bases and J 2 bases; nucleotides not matched to a gene: 4. CDR1 SEHNR and CDR2 FQNEAQ come from the germline V gene (reference sequence). The CDR3 region has the DNA TGTGCCAGCAGGACCGCGGGGGCCTACGAGCAGTACTTC. Encoded protein: CASRTAGAYEQYF.